Shown below are 29 T cell receptor beta chains from a single sample sequenced in a study of response to subunit inactivated influenza vaccine. TCRdb processed the RT-PCR reads anew with MiXCR; each CDR3 protein has one entry. The sample records 450,000 to 700,000 distinct CDR3 sequences, 13% to 15% being singletons. The material sequenced was PBMCs from blood, taken approximately 12 days after vaccination. Receptors originate from a man over 45 who received an inactivated influenza vaccine.

J is TRBJ2-7 and V is TRBV6-2 or TRBV6-3, with TRBD1 matching 7 bases. With V trimmed by 4 bases and J by 4 bases, 10 bases remained unmatched. The CDR3 loop spans 15 amino acids. CDR1 is MNHEY, CDR2 SVGEGT, per germline. For the CDR3, the DNA is TGTGCCAGCAGTTCTTTCCTCCGGGACAGTTACGAGCAGTACTTC. This encodes CASSSFLRDSYEQYF.

There are many counts of this clonotype. The gene calls are TRBV6-5 and TRBJ1-1, with a tentative D call TRBD1 (6 bases). V lost 0 bases, J lost 4 bases, and 12 bases lay in between. Germline CDR1 reads MNHEY; CDR2 reads SVGAGI. The CDR3 is made up of 15 amino acids. In DNA, the CDR3 is TGTGCCAGCAGTTACTCGAGGGGGTGGGGCACTGAAGCTTTCTTT. Translation: CASSYSRGWGTEAFF.

This chain connects TRBV5-6 to TRBJ2-7; D call uncertain. This CDR3 has 15 amino acids. Between the trimmed V and J ends, which lost 3 bases and 1 base, there was a span of 14 bases. Germline assignment: CDR1 SGHDT and CDR2 YYEEEE. The CDR3 spells CASSSSWPQSYEQYF. The CDR3 region has the DNA TGTGCCAGCAGCTCATCCTGGCCCCAATCCTACGAGCAGTACTTC.

This clonotype was counted only a few times. This chain uses TRBV10-3 with TRBJ1-3; perhaps TRBD1 as D (6 bases). The CDR3 has 13 amino acids. Germline V gene lookup returns CDR1 ENHRY and CDR2 SYGVKD. Trimming cost V 9 bases and J 5 bases, with 14 bases left between them. The CDR3 sequence: CAIGSGGRNTIYF. DNA for the CDR3: TGTGCCATAGGCTCGGGGGGCCGAAACACCATATATTTT.

The sample holds many counts of this clonotype. This rearrangement joins TRBV20-1 to TRBJ2-5; no definite D call. Deletions cut 4 bases from V and 2 bases from J, with 8 bases between. The CDR3 has 12 amino acids. Germline V gives CDR1 DFQATT, CDR2 SNEGSKA (reference sequence). CDR3 nucleotides: TGCAGTGCTAAGACTGGACAAGAGACCCAGTACTTC. This codes for CSAKTGQETQYF.

In its sample, this clonotype was seen a few times. The chain has TRBV9 and TRBJ2-3, with TRBD2 matching 8 bases. This CDR3 contains 16 residues. The V and J ends lost 0 bases and 0 bases, in that order; junction bases with no gene match: 3. Germline V gene lookup returns CDR1 SGDLS and CDR2 YYNGEE. The CDR3 nucleotides are TGTGCCAGCAGCGTAGGTAGCGGGGTGAGCACAGATACGCAGTATTTT. Translation gives CASSVGSGVSTDTQYF. Full variable domain (outside the CDR3, taken from reference TRBV9 and TRBJ2-3): DSGVTQTPKHLITATGQRVTLRCSPRSGDLSVYWYQQSLDQGLQFLIQYYNGEERAKGNILERFSAQQFPDLHSELNLSSLELGDSALYFCASSVGSGVSTDTQYFGPGTRLTVL.

Ten or more counts support this clonotype. The rearrangement uses TRBV4-1 and TRBJ2-5; TRBD1 agrees at 7 bases. Per the germline V gene, CDR1 is MGHRA and CDR2 is YSYEKL. The CDR3 covers 16 residues. With 4 bases clipped from V and 0 bases from J, the junction kept 8 bases outside the gene matches. The CDR3 reads CASSRFGTEYQETQYF. DNA of the CDR3: TGCGCCAGCAGCCGATTCGGGACAGAGTACCAAGAGACCCAGTACTTC.

This sequence joins TRBV12-3 or TRBV12-4 and TRBJ1-5; D is undetermined. The CDR3 length is 13 residues. V lost 3 bases, J lost 3 bases, and 6 bases lay in between. The CDR3 DNA follows: TGTGCCAGCAGTTTCACGGACAATCAGCCCCAGCATTTT. Residues: CASSFTDNQPQHF.

V and J are TRBV4-3 and TRBJ1-1, with D perhaps matching TRBD1 (5 bases). The germline V gene has CDR1 LGHNA and CDR2 YSLEER. The CDR3 has 15 amino acids. Trimming removed 4 bases at V and 1 base at J, with 13 bases between. CDR3 sequence reads: CASSLSGLTNTEAFF. CDR3 sequence (DNA): TGCGCCAGCAGCCTATCGGGACTCACGAACACTGAAGCTTTCTTT.

The chain joins TRBV29-1 to TRBJ2-3; 7 bases map to TRBD2. The CDR3 totals 15 residues. The germline V gene encodes CDR1 SQVTM and CDR2 ANQGSEA. V gave up 4 bases and J gave up 2 bases; unmatched junction bases: 9. The CDR3 spells CSVGQGGGTTDTQYF. The CDR3 nucleotides are TGCAGCGTTGGTCAGGGCGGGGGAACCACAGATACGCAGTATTTT.

V usage is TRBV15 and J usage is TRBJ2-7; D possibly uses TRBD1 or TRBD2 (5 bases each). The CDR3 has 16 amino acids. Germline lookup yields CDR1 LNHNV and CDR2 YYDKDF (reference sequence). The germline V and J ends were trimmed by 1 base and 1 base, with 14 bases remaining between them. CDR3 DNA sequence: TGTGCCACCAGCAGAGGGGACGGAGGTACATCCTACGAGCAGTACTTC. Its translation is CATSRGDGGTSYEQYF.

This clonotype was detected only a few times. This sequence joins TRBV28 and TRBJ2-7, with D perhaps TRBD2 (6 bases). The CDR3 sequence is 16 residues long. Trimming left V 5 bases short and J 3 bases short, with 20 bases between. The germline V gene encodes CDR1 MDHEN and CDR2 SYDVKM. The CDR3 sequence is CASSPPGTPGYYEQYF. For the CDR3, the DNA is TGTGCCAGCAGTCCACCCGGGACTCCAGGATACTACGAGCAGTACTTC.

Here the CDR3 DNA reads TGTGCCAGCAGACGCGGGCGCGGGGAGACCCAGTACTTC. Translation gives CASRRGRGETQYF. The V call is TRBV7-2, the J call TRBJ2-5; possible D gene TRBD2, 5 bases. The CDR3 extends over 13 amino acids. Germline CDR1 is SGHTA and CDR2 is FQGNSA. Between the trimmed V and J ends, which lost 6 bases and 5 bases, there was a span of 13 bases.

This clonotype was seen at least ten times. The chain couples TRBV7-2 to TRBJ2-7; 7 nucleotides agree with TRBD1. CDR1 is SGHTA and CDR2 is FQGNSA in the germline V gene. The CDR3 is made up of 14 amino acids. Unmatched junction bases numbered 8, after V lost 4 bases and J lost 5 bases. The chain's CDR3 is CASSSLLTGNEQYF. The CDR3 DNA sequence: TGTGCCAGCAGCTCACTCCTGACAGGGAACGAGCAGTACTTC.

This clonotype has more than one count but fewer than ten. The chain couples TRBV18 to TRBJ1-1, with D possibly matching TRBD1 (5 bases). Per germline, CDR1 KGHSH and CDR2 LQKENI. This CDR3 has 16 residues. V was pared by 2 bases and J by 0 bases, with 13 bases between. The CDR3 DNA sequence: TGTGCCAGCTCACCAGGCGGGGGAGGTGTGAACACTGAAGCTTTCTTT. As protein: CASSPGGGGVNTEAFF.

The V gene is TRBV3-1, the J gene TRBJ2-1; 9 nucleotides agree with TRBD2. CDR3 length equals 15 residues. Germline V lookup: CDR1 LGHDT, CDR2 YNNKEL (reference sequence). Germline trimming cut 4 bases from V and 5 bases from J; bases unmatched to any gene: 6. The CDR3 DNA is TGTGCCAGCAGCCGAGTAGCGGGAGTAAACAATGAGCAGTTCTTC. The encoded protein is CASSRVAGVNNEQFF.

This clonotype showed up many times. The chain employs TRBV12-3 or TRBV12-4 and TRBJ1-1, with 7 positions matching TRBD1. The CDR3 totals 14 residues. The J segment lost 1 base and the V segment lost 6 bases, leaving 5 bases of the junction unmatched. Here the CDR3 reads CASSSRTGNTEAFF. The CDR3 coding sequence is TGTGCCAGCAGCTCCCGGACAGGGAACACTGAAGCTTTCTTT.

The chain links TRBV9 to TRBJ2-7; 9 bases agree with TRBD2. Germline V gives CDR1 SGDLS, CDR2 YYNGEE. The CDR3 totals 13 residues. Trimming took 0 bases from V and 7 from J; bases not matched to a gene: 2. CDR3 nucleotides: TGTGCCAGCAGCGTAGATCTAGCGGGAGAGCAGTACTTC. It is translated as CASSVDLAGEQYF.

The genes are TRBV20-1 and TRBJ2-7; D is unclear. V gave up 0 bases and J gave up 1 base, with 13 bases separating them. The CDR3 sequence is 15 residues long. CDR1 is DFQATT, CDR2 SNEGSKA, per germline (reference sequence). The CDR3 spells CSARDGGKVSYEQYF. The DNA for the CDR3 is TGCAGTGCTAGAGATGGCGGTAAGGTATCCTACGAGCAGTACTTC.

This clonotype was seen only a few times. J is TRBJ1-1 and V is TRBV30, with TRBD1 identical over 7 bases. V gave up 2 bases and J gave up 4 bases; unmatched junction bases: 10. The CDR3 totals 15 residues. Germline CDR1 is GTSNPN and CDR2 is SVGIG (reference sequence). In DNA form, the CDR3 reads TGTGCCTGGAGTCCTCTCGTCAGGGGGGGCACTGAAGCTTTCTTT. Translating it yields CAWSPLVRGGTEAFF.

The chain employs TRBV12-3 or TRBV12-4 and TRBJ1-3; 7 bases are shared with TRBD1. This CDR3 comprises 15 residues. V lost 5 bases to trimming and J lost 8 bases; unmatched junction nucleotides: 12. The CDR3 is CASSRYRGRLDTIYF. CDR3 DNA sequence: TGTGCCAGCAGTCGTTACAGGGGACGTCTGGACACCATATATTTT.

V and J are TRBV4-1 and TRBJ1-4; D gene unclear. V was shortened by 0 bases and J by 4 bases, with 9 bases between the two germline ends. Germline-derived CDR1 and CDR2 are MGHRA and YSYEKL. The CDR3 is made up of 15 amino acids. The CDR3 DNA follows: TGCGCCAGCAGCCAAGAAGAACAGTATAATGAAAAACTGTTTTTT. This codes for CASSQEEQYNEKLFF.

Only a few counts were recorded for this clonotype. The V and J genes are TRBV28 and TRBJ1-6; D ambiguous. The germline V gene encodes CDR1 MDHEN and CDR2 SYDVKM. The CDR3 has 10 amino acids. V lost 8 bases to trimming and J lost 9 bases, with 5 bases between them. This CDR3 reads CASGSSPLHF. The CDR3 DNA reads TGTGCCAGCGGTAGTTCACCCCTCCACTTT.

The V and J genes are TRBV5-1 and TRBJ2-2; weak D call: TRBD1 (5 bases). The CDR3 sequence is 16 residues long. Germline loops: CDR1 SGHRS, CDR2 YFSETQ. Deletions cut 4 bases from V and 4 bases from J, with 17 bases between. CDR3 in DNA: TGCGCCAGCAGCCAAGACGCCGACAGAGGCACCGGGGAGCTGTTTTTT. Residues: CASSQDADRGTGELFF.

This clonotype was counted many times. The rearrangement links TRBV12-3 or TRBV12-4 to TRBJ2-3, with D unclear. V was shortened by 1 base and J by 3 bases, with 14 bases between the two germline ends. The CDR3 has 16 residues. The CDR3 region has the DNA TGTGCCAGCAGTTTAGTGGTGACATCCGGGACAGATACGCAGTATTTT. It codes for CASSLVVTSGTDTQYF.

This clonotype was counted ten times or more. This chain uses TRBV5-1 with TRBJ2-5, with 8 bases that match TRBD1. V lost 7 bases to trimming and J lost 6 bases; unmatched junction nucleotides: 11. This CDR3 has 14 residues. CDR1 and CDR2 (germline): SGHRS, YFSETQ. For the CDR3, the DNA is TGCGCCAGCTGCGAGCCAGGGGGCAAGCAGACCCAGTACTTC. Residues: CASCEPGGKQTQYF.

This clonotype was found a few times. This rearrangement joins TRBV5-6 to TRBJ2-1, with no clear D. The CDR3 is 16 residues long. Germline V gene data show CDR1 as SGHDT and CDR2 as YYEEEE. The germline V and J ends were trimmed by 1 base and 0 bases, with 11 bases remaining between them. Here the CDR3 reads CASSLRRLSSYNEQFF. CDR3 nucleotide sequence: TGTGCCAGCAGCTTGAGGCGACTGAGCTCCTACAATGAGCAGTTCTTC.

In its sample, this clonotype was seen a few times. The rearrangement joins TRBV5-6 to TRBJ1-5; perhaps TRBD1 as D (5 bases). The CDR3 totals 12 residues. The germline V gene encodes CDR1 SGHDT and CDR2 YYEEEE. Trimming took off 4 bases at V and 5 bases at J, with 7 bases between the two ends. The CDR3 region has the DNA TGTGCCAGCAGCATAGGGGATCAGCCCCAGCATTTT. Amino acids: CASSIGDQPQHF. Variable domain in full (rest from reference TRBV5-6 and TRBJ1-5): DAGVTQSPTHLIKTRGQQVTLRCSPKSGHDTVSWYQQALGQGPQFIFQYYEEEERQRGNFPDRFSGHQFPNYSSELNVNALLLGDSALYLCASSIGDQPQHFGDGTRLSIL.

This clonotype showed up just a few times. The V and J genes are TRBV4-1 and TRBJ2-3, with 7 bases matching TRBD2. The CDR3 extends over 17 amino acids. V was pared by 1 base and J by 2 bases, with 9 bases of the junction left unmatched. The V gene's germline CDR1 is MGHRA and CDR2 YSYEKL. CDR3 amino acids: CASSQGESGGFTDTQYF. CDR3 in DNA: TGCGCCAGCAGCCAAGGAGAGTCCGGGGGGTTCACAGATACGCAGTATTTT.